A single sample is the source of the 22 T cell receptor beta chains below, sequenced in a study of T cells in women clearing cervical HPV infection. The method was immunoSEQ multiplex PCR; TCRdb's version includes in-frame clones alone and lacks a portion of them. The sample includes tens of thousands of clones. Sequenced material: blood buffy coat. These receptors were collected from a woman aged 18 to 75 with a cervical HPV16 infection that either progressed to CIN3+ or cleared (not recorded which).

On this clone: The observed sequence ends 3 residues before the CDR3 terminus, with the missing tail filled in from the germline J gene. The J gene is TRBJ2-2, the V gene TRBV6-1, with TRBD2 matching over 7 bases. Germline V gives CDR1 MNHNS, CDR2 SASEGT. The CDR3 contains 17 residues. The CDR3 bases that were read are TGTGCCAGCAGTGAAAAGCGGGACCCTTGGGGTGGGGAAAAG. Translating gives CASSEKRDPWGGEK. The entire CDR3 protein is CASSEKRDPWGGEKLFF.

As concerns this clone: Read data end 3 residues before the CDR3 end; the end is taken from the germline J gene. This sequence joins TRBV7-9 and TRBJ2-2, with 8 nucleotides matching TRBD1. Germline V CDR1 and CDR2: SEHNR, FQNEAQ (reference sequence). This CDR3 contains 14 residues. The CDR3 loop is CASSQRGQGEKLFF. Partial CDR3 DNA: TGTGCCAGCAGCCAAAGAGGACAGGGAGAAAAG.

Partial CDR3 DNA: TGTGCCAGCAGCCAAGATTATGGCGTGGGGGGAAAG. Translation gives CASSQDYGVGGK. The full CDR3 sequence reads CASSQDYGVGGKLFF. The chain uses TRBV14 and TRBJ2-2; perhaps TRBD2 as D (6 bases). The CDR3 end lies 3 residues beyond the end of the read and is filled in from the germline J gene. From germline, CDR1 is SGHDN and CDR2 FVKESK. The CDR3 consists of 15 residues.

As for this clone: The CDR3 end lies 3 residues beyond the end of the read and is filled in from the germline J gene. The chain couples TRBV6-1 to TRBJ1-1; the D gene is possibly TRBD1 (5 bases). The CDR3 is 13 residues long. The germline CDR1 and CDR2 sequences are MNHNS and SASEGT. V shed 1 base and J shed 5 bases, with 8 bases lying between them. The CDR3: CASSEVGVTEAFF. CDR3 DNA, as far as it was read: TGTGCCAGCAGTGAAGTAGGGGTAACTGAA.

On this clone itself: The read falls 3 residues short of the CDR3 end, and the missing part is taken from the germline J gene. The rearrangement joins TRBV7-3 to TRBJ1-5; TRBD1 matches at 8 bases. Trimming at V came to 8 bases and at J to 3 bases, leaving 15 bases not matched to a gene. The CDR3 spans 17 residues. The germline V gene encodes CDR1 SGHTA and CDR2 FQGTGA. CDR3 amino acids: CASPTQGAIRPNQPQHF. Partial CDR3 DNA: TGTGCCAGCCCCACCCAGGGGGCTATCCGCCCCAATCAGCCC.

As concerns this clone: With the read ending 3 residues before the CDR3 end, the germline J gene is used to fill in that end. The chain carries TRBV30 and TRBJ1-6, with D tentatively TRBD1 (6 bases). CDR3 length: 15 residues. V dropped 5 bases and J dropped 7 bases, with 18 bases sitting between them. The V gene's germline CDR1 is GTSNPN and CDR2 SVGIG (reference sequence). CDR3 sequence: CAWAGTSTRNSPLHF. The covered CDR3 bases are TGTGCCTGGGCCGGGACATCGACGAGGAATTCACCC.

With regard to this clone: Read sequence stops 3 residues before the CDR3 end, and the germline J gene provides the missing end. The V gene is TRBV20-1, the J gene TRBJ2-7; possible D gene TRBD2, 6 bases. Trimming stripped 5 bases from V and 0 bases from J, with 8 bases between. CDR1 DFQATT and CDR2 SNEGSKA come from the germline V gene (reference sequence). The CDR3 runs 12 residues. The CDR3 spells CSARGNSYEQYF. Incomplete CDR3 DNA: TGCAGTGCTCGGGGGAACTCCTACGAG.

Points on this clone: The read is 3 residues too short to cover the CDR3 end, so that end is filled in from the germline J gene. The rearrangement links TRBV20-1 to TRBJ2-3; 10 nucleotides match TRBD2. Germline CDR1 is DFQATT and CDR2 is SNEGSKA (reference sequence). The CDR3 loop spans 12 amino acids. CDR3 amino acids: CSANLAGETQYF. CDR3 bases read: TGCAGTGCTAATCTAGCGGGGGAGACG.

Note on this clone: Read sequence stops 3 residues before the CDR3 end, and the germline J gene provides the missing end. The chain recombines TRBV2 with TRBJ2-4; D possibly corresponds to TRBD1 (5 bases). This CDR3 comprises 15 residues. The germline V gene encodes CDR1 SNHLY and CDR2 FYNNEI. The covered CDR3 bases are TGTGCCAGCAGTGAAGCAGGGGCCCGGTACTATGGT. Protein: CASSEAGARYYG. The entire CDR3 is CASSEAGARYYGQYF.

Concerning this clone itself: The sample has other DNA sequences that encode this CDR3 too. The CDR3 protein is CASSIVGTGPGARNTIYF. CDR3 DNA, as far as it was read: TGTGCCAGTAGTATAGTAGGCACAGGACCAGGCGCGAGAAACACC. The V gene is TRBV19, the J gene TRBJ1-3, with a possible D match to TRBD1 (5 bases). The observed sequence ends 3 residues before the CDR3 terminus, with the missing tail filled in from the germline J gene. The CDR3 has 18 amino acids. With 1 base removed from V and 5 bases from J, the gap between germline ends came to 21 bases. Germline CDR1 LNHDA, CDR2 SQIVND (reference sequence).

Comment on this clone: The CDR3 end falls 3 residues outside the read, so it is completed with the germline J gene. The chain carries TRBV18 and TRBJ2-7; D might be TRBD1 (5 bases). Germline V CDR1 and CDR2: KGHSH, LQKENI. V lost 4 bases and J 5 bases, leaving 15 bases between the germline ends. The CDR3 is 14 amino acids. The sequenced CDR3 bases are TGTGCCAGCTCACAGCCAGGGAATCCAGACGAG. Protein product: CASSQPGNPDE. The complete CDR3 sequence is CASSQPGNPDEQYF.

A note on this clone: The CDR3 goes on 3 residues after the read ends, and that part is filled in from the germline J gene. The chain carries TRBV5-1 and TRBJ2-2, with D uncertain. The CDR3 consists of 15 residues. The V gene's germline CDR1 is SGHRS and CDR2 YFSETQ. CDR3 sequence reads: CASSLAPSGEEKLFF. CDR3 DNA, as far as it was read: TGCGCCAGCAGCTTGGCCCCGTCCGGTGAAGAAAAG.

With respect to this clone: The sequence runs out 3 residues before the end of the CDR3; the remainder is reconstructed from the germline J gene. This sequence joins TRBV18 and TRBJ1-1; the D gene is possibly TRBD1 (6 bases). The germline V gene encodes CDR1 KGHSH and CDR2 LQKENI. This CDR3 is 13 amino acids long. Trimming took off 6 bases at V and 1 base at J, with 9 bases between the two ends. The sequenced part of the CDR3 DNA is TGTGCCAGCTCCCCGGGACAGAACACTGAA. Translation: CASSPGQNTE. The complete CDR3 sequence is CASSPGQNTEAFF.

CDR3 DNA, as far as it was read: TGTGCCAGCAGCTTAGGACTCTTGAATCAGCCC. Its protein product is CASSLGLLNQP. The entire CDR3 reads CASSLGLLNQPQHF. The rearrangement links TRBV5-6 to TRBJ1-5; the D is unclear. The read stops 3 residues short of the end of the CDR3; the missing end is completed from the germline J gene. The germline gives CDR1 SGHDT, CDR2 YYEEEE. Deletions cut 2 bases from V and 4 bases from J, with 10 bases between. CDR3 length: 14 residues. Using reference TRBV5-6 and TRBJ1-5 for the parts outside the CDR3, the full variable domain is DAGVTQSPTHLIKTRGQQVTLRCSPKSGHDTVSWYQQALGQGPQFIFQYYEEEERQRGNFPDRFSGHQFPNYSSELNVNALLLGDSALYLCASSLGLLNQPQHFGDGTRLSIL.

A note on this clone: The CDR3 extends 3 residues past the end of the read, so its final part is completed from the germline J gene. The J gene is TRBJ2-1, the V gene TRBV6-1, with D possibly TRBD2 on 6 matching bases. V was trimmed by 6 bases and J by 3 bases, leaving 18 bases between them. Germline V gene sequence: CDR1 MNHNS, CDR2 SASEGT. The CDR3 has 16 amino acids. The covered CDR3 bases are TGTGCCAGCAGCGAACAAATAGCGGCCCACTACAATGAG. It translates to CASSEQIAAHYNE. The complete CDR3 protein is CASSEQIAAHYNEQFF.

Notes on this clone: The sequenced fragment ends 3 residues before the CDR3 boundary, so the rest is inferred from the germline J gene. The gene calls are TRBV10-3 and TRBJ1-2, with TRBD1 matching over 9 bases. V lost 2 bases and J lost 2; bases outside the gene matches: 12. This CDR3 region has 18 residues. CDR1 and CDR2 from the germline V gene are ENHRY and SYGVKD. CDR3 in amino acids: CAISEEGQGFPTNYGYTF. Incomplete CDR3 DNA: TGTGCCATCAGTGAGGAGGGACAGGGCTTCCCGACAAACTATGGC.

Of note for this clone: The read is 3 residues too short to cover the CDR3 end, so that end is filled in from the germline J gene. The chain combines TRBV27 with TRBJ2-5, with a tentative D call TRBD1 (5 bases). Trimming shortened V by 0 bases and J by 5 bases, and 13 bases separated the two germline ends. The CDR3 has 15 amino acids. Germline V CDR1 and CDR2: MNHEY, SMNVEV (reference sequence). The CDR3 loop is CASSLSPGKRETQYF. The sequenced CDR3 bases are TGTGCCAGCAGTTTATCGCCAGGGAAGAGGGAGACC.

Incomplete CDR3 DNA: TGCAGTGTTAGCGGGGGAGGCTCCTACGAG. It encodes CSVSGGGSYE. The full CDR3 protein is CSVSGGGSYEQYF. V is TRBV20-1 and J is TRBJ2-7; the match to TRBD2 covers 9 bases. The sequence runs out 3 residues before the end of the CDR3; the remainder is reconstructed from the germline J gene. Germline loops: CDR1 DFQATT, CDR2 SNEGSKA (reference sequence). V dropped 7 bases and J dropped 0; count of bases not matched to a gene: 4. The CDR3 runs 13 residues.

A note on this clone: The DNA ends 3 residues before the CDR3 does, and the rest of the CDR3 is filled in from the germline J gene. The chain has TRBV20-1 and TRBJ2-3, with 8 bases identical to TRBD2. Germline V gene data show CDR1 as DFQATT and CDR2 as SNEGSKA (reference sequence). Trimming took 4 bases from V and 0 from J; bases not matched to a gene: 3. This CDR3 comprises 14 residues. The covered CDR3 bases are TGCAGTGCTAACCCGGGGGGGAGCACAGATACG. Amino acids: CSANPGGSTDT. The full CDR3 reads CSANPGGSTDTQYF.

Comment on this clone: Coverage ceases 3 residues before the CDR3 finishes, and the germline J gene fills in the end. The chain uses TRBV7-3 and TRBJ2-1; a weak D match, TRBD2 (6 bases). The CDR3 totals 13 residues. V lost 8 bases to trimming and J lost 8 bases, with 16 bases between them. The V gene's germline CDR1 is SGHTA and CDR2 FQGTGA. Incomplete CDR3 DNA: TGTGCCAGCGCGCGGGGCCCATCTGATGAG. It is translated as CASARGPSDE. The entire CDR3 protein reads CASARGPSDEQFF.

In the case of this clone: From the germline J gene comes the end of the CDR3, since the read stops 3 residues before it. V usage is TRBV7-7 and J usage is TRBJ2-5, with TRBD1 matching over 9 bases. Losses at the gene ends were 2 bases for V and 2 bases for J; bases not matched to a gene: 6. CDR1 and CDR2 (germline): SSHAT, FNYEAQ (reference sequence). This CDR3 contains 16 residues. The CDR3 here is CASSLTGTGFQETQYF. The DNA read from the CDR3 is TGTGCCAGCAGCTTAACCGGGACAGGGTTTCAAGAGACC.

CDR3 sequence reads: CASSGRPGQTSPLHF. The CDR3 bases that were read are TGTGCCAGCAGTGGACGCCCCGGACAGACCTCACCC. The V gene is TRBV6-1, the J gene TRBJ1-6, with a tentative D call TRBD1 (6 bases). The CDR3 extends 3 residues past the end of the read, so its final part is completed from the germline J gene. The CDR3 is 15 residues long. CDR1 is MNHNS, CDR2 SASEGT, per germline. Trimming pared 4 bases from V and 10 bases from J, leaving 17 bases between.